These T cell receptor beta chains were read from a single sample in a study of cytomegalovirus exposure and HLA in healthy donors. TCRdb's copy holds only in-frame clones and misses some; the assay was immunoSEQ multiplex PCR. The sample carries 90,000 to 140,000 clones, nearly 85% recorded once. The sequencing input was PBMCs. The receptor source for this set is a man aged 18 to 30 in good health and CMV-seronegative. Both conserved end residues are part of each CDR3. The order of the fields is V gene, D gene, clone size, J gene, CDR3 protein, CDR3 DNA. The D gene is left open where the match is weak. Some rows mark clone size as missing; the rest say once, few, many or name a class of expanded clone.

>TRBV6-1|NA|NA|TRBJ2-3
CASSPGGRVADTQYF
TGTGCCAGCAGTCCTGGGGGCAGGGTAGCAGATACGCAGTATTTT
>TRBV7-9|TRBD2|NA|TRBJ2-2
CASSSSSGRNTGELFF
TGTGCCAGCAGCTCTTCTAGCGGGAGAAACACCGGGGAGCTGTTTTTT
>TRBV5-1|TRBD1|NA|TRBJ2-7
CASSLADRSGEQYF
TGCGCCAGCAGCTTGGCGGACAGGTCTGGCGAGCAGTACTTC
>TRBV28|NA|once|TRBJ1-2
CASSSNYGYTF
TGTGCCAGCAGCTCCAACTATGGCTACACCTTC
>TRBV7-9|TRBD2|NA|TRBJ2-1
CASSFFPPSGRNEQFF
TGTGCCAGCAGCTTCTTTCCTCCTAGCGGGAGGAATGAGCAGTTCTTC
>TRBV28|NA|NA|TRBJ2-3
CATSGTERSGTDTQYF
TGTGCCACCTCAGGTACTGAGCGGAGCGGCACAGATACGCAGTATTTT
>TRBV5-1|TRBD1|NA|TRBJ1-1
CASSENRGTEAFF
TGCGCCAGCAGCGAAAACAGGGGAACTGAAGCTTTCTTT
>TRBV7-2|NA|NA|TRBJ2-7
CASSLTGRDEQYF
TGTGCCAGCAGCTTAACTGGGCGCGACGAGCAGTACTTC
>TRBV4-3|TRBD2|NA|TRBJ2-3
CASSQDGEAGGRTDTQYF
TGCGCCAGCAGCCAAGATGGAGAAGCGGGAGGCCGCACAGATACGCAGTATTTT
>TRBV4-3|TRBD1|many|TRBJ1-5
CASSQDPASRDSYQPQHF
TGCGCCAGCAGCCAAGATCCGGCCAGTCGGGACAGTTATCAGCCCCAGCATTTT
>TRBV7-2|TRBD1|NA|TRBJ1-2
CASSLGSQGARNGYTF
TGTGCCAGCAGCCTCGGCTCTCAGGGGGCGAGAAACGGCTACACCTTC
>TRBV30|NA|NA|TRBJ1-1
CAWSRQNTEAFF
TGTGCCTGGAGTAGACAGAACACTGAAGCTTTCTTT
>TRBV30|TRBD2|NA|TRBJ2-3
CAGGGASGLIITDTQYF
TGTGCCGGGGGGGGTGCTAGCGGCCTCATAATCACAGATACGCAGTATTTT
>TRBV5-6|NA|NA|TRBJ2-7
CASSLVGGDEQYF
TGTGCCAGCAGCTTGGTAGGAGGGGACGAGCAGTACTTC
>TRBV30|NA|NA|TRBJ2-5
CAWSSGSIGETQYF
TGTGCCTGGAGTAGCGGGTCAATCGGAGAGACCCAGTACTTC
>TRBV5-1|NA|NA|TRBJ2-3
CASSLGDYNTQYF
TGCGCCAGCAGCTTGGGAGACTACAATACGCAGTATTTT
>TRBV5-6|TRBD1|NA|TRBJ2-7
CASRGDSPYEQYF
TGTGCCAGCAGGGGGGACAGTCCCTACGAGCAGTACTTC
>TRBV7-6|TRBD2|NA|TRBJ2-3
CASSAGTKEQYF
TGTGCCAGCAGCGCCGGGACTAAAGAGCAGTATTTT
>TRBV7-9|TRBD1|NA|TRBJ2-6
CASSSPGQGTGANVLTF
TGTGCCAGCAGCTCCCCGGGACAGGGGACTGGGGCCAACGTCCTGACTTTC
>TRBV9|TRBD1|once|TRBJ2-3
CASSPRTGGMTDTQYF
TGTGCCAGCAGCCCGAGGACAGGGGGCATGACAGATACGCAGTATTTT
>TRBV27|NA|NA|TRBJ2-1
CASSFAPVSYNEQFF
TGTGCCAGCAGTTTCGCGCCGGTCTCCTACAATGAGCAGTTCTTC
>TRBV19|NA|NA|TRBJ2-1
CASSIPIYNEQFF
TGTGCCAGTAGTATACCCATCTACAATGAGCAGTTCTTC
>TRBV27|TRBD2|once|TRBJ2-7
CASSAGGRTYEQYF
TGTGCCAGCAGCGCGGGAGGCCGAACCTACGAGCAGTACTTC
>TRBV9|TRBD2|NA|TRBJ2-1
CASSISGSVGYNEQFF
TGTGCCAGCAGTATTAGCGGGAGCGTCGGGTATAATGAGCAGTTCTTC
>TRBV5-6|NA|NA|TRBJ1-2
CASSFSGGYTF
TGTGCCAGCAGCTTTTCCGGTGGCTACACCTTC
>TRBV9|TRBD1|NA|TRBJ1-5
CASSVAGQGIYTINQPQHF
TGTGCCAGCAGCGTAGCGGGACAGGGCATTTACACCATCAATCAGCCCCAGCATTTT
>TRBV6-5|TRBD2|NA|TRBJ2-7
CASSPRLAGSYEQYF
TGTGCCAGCAGTCCCCGACTAGCGGGATCCTACGAGCAGTACTTC
>TRBV15|TRBD2|once|TRBJ2-1
CATSRALAGNNEQFF
TGTGCCACCAGCAGAGCCCTAGCGGGAAACAATGAGCAGTTCTTC
>TRBV28|NA|NA|TRBJ2-2
CASTLGTRWREGRAGELFF
TGTGCCAGCACCCTCGGGACAAGATGGAGGGAGGGCCGGGCCGGGGAGCTGTTTTTT
>TRBV6-6|TRBD2|once|TRBJ2-2
CASSYVREVGELFF
TGTGCCAGCAGTTACGTGCGGGAGGTCGGGGAGCTGTTTTTT
>TRBV7-9|TRBD1|NA|TRBJ1-1
CASSAYRGAVTEAFF
TGTGCCAGCAGCGCCTACAGGGGAGCGGTCACTGAAGCTTTCTTT
>TRBV5-1|NA|NA|TRBJ2-7
CASSPEKRLYEQYF
TGCGCCAGCAGCCCCGAAAAGAGGCTCTACGAGCAGTACTTC
>TRBV4-3|TRBD2|NA|TRBJ2-3
CASSPGTRDTQYF
TGCGCCAGCAGCCCAGGGACTAGAGATACGCAGTATTTT
>TRBV2|TRBD2|NA|TRBJ2-3
CASSERREAADTQYF
TGTGCCAGCAGTGAAAGACGGGAGGCGGCAGATACGCAGTATTTT
>TRBV13|TRBD1|NA|TRBJ1-4
CASSPERQGRNEKLFF
TGTGCCAGCAGCCCAGAACGACAGGGTAGAAATGAAAAACTGTTTTTT
>TRBV15|NA|NA|TRBJ2-1
CATSRGSGLQSYNEQFF
TGTGCCACCAGCAGAGGCTCGGGACTTCAGTCCTACAATGAGCAGTTCTTC
>TRBV9|NA|once|TRBJ2-5
CASSAPGGAGETQYF
TGTGCCAGCAGTGCACCAGGAGGGGCTGGAGAGACCCAGTACTTC
>TRBV6-1|NA|NA|TRBJ1-1
CASSWSSTEAFF
TGTGCCAGCAGTTGGAGTTCCACTGAAGCTTTCTTT
>TRBV2|TRBD1|NA|TRBJ1-2
CASSEGGQGLNGYTF
TGTGCCAGCAGTGAAGGGGGACAGGGGTTAAATGGCTACACCTTC